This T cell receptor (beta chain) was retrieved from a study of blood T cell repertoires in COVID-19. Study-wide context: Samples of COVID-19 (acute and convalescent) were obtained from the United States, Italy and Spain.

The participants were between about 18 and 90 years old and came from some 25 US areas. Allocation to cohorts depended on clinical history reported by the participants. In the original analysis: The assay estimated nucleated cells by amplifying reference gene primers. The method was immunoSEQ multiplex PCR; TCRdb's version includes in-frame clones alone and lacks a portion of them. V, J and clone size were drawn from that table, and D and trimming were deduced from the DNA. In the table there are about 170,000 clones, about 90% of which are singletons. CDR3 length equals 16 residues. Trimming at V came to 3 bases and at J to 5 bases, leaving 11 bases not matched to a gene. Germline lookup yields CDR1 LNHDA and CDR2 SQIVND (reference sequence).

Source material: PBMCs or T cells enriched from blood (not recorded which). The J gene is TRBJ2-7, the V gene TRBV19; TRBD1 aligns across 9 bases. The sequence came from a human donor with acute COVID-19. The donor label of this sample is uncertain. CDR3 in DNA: TGTGCCAGTAGTATGGGTACGGGACAGGGAGGAAACGAGCAGTACTTC. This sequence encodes CASSMGTGQGGNEQYF.